The next 8 T cell receptor beta chains were all read from a single sample in a study of blood T cells in healthy people across ages. A second PCR of 7 to 11 cycles used a sample-barcoded 5' primer and a J-beta primer mix. TCRdb reanalysed the 5' RACE reads using MiXCR and keeps one entry per CDR3 protein. The table shows about 1.6 million distinct CDR3 sequences, with roughly 30% occurring only once. Source material: blood. These receptors were obtained from a woman in her 30s in good health.

This clonotype came up a few times. The chain links TRBV2 to TRBJ2-1; tentative D call: TRBD2 (5 bases). V shed 2 bases and J shed 4 bases, with 18 bases lying between them. The CDR3 is 17 residues long. Looked up from germline, CDR1 is SNHLY and CDR2 is FYNNEI. CDR3 nucleotides: TGTGCCAGCAGTGAAATAGTAGCCCACGGGGTTTACAATGAGCAGTTCTTC. Amino acid sequence: CASSEIVAHGVYNEQFF.

The rearrangement links TRBV28 to TRBJ1-2, with D possibly TRBD1 on 5 matching bases. Germline CDR1 is MDHEN and CDR2 is SYDVKM. The V end was cut by 8 bases, the J end by 2 bases, with 15 bases between. This CDR3 has 14 amino acids. CDR3 amino acids: CASDPGGGNYGYTF. Here the CDR3 DNA reads TGTGCCAGCGACCCTGGGGGGGGGAACTATGGCTACACCTTC.

V gene TRBV12-5 combines with J gene TRBJ2-3; D perhaps matches TRBD1 (5 bases). Germline values: CDR1 LGHNT, CDR2 FRNRAP. This CDR3 region has 18 residues. Trimming removed 5 bases from V and 5 bases from J, with 26 bases in between. CDR3 coding DNA: TGTGCTAGTGGTCCTAATTTGTTGGGGAACAGTAGGGGAGATACGCAGTATTTT. It codes for CASGPNLLGNSRGDTQYF.

As for this clonotype: No conserved phenylalanine or tryptophan is present at the end of the CDR3, so a read error is the likely explanation. The chain uses TRBV12-3 or TRBV12-4 and TRBJ2-7; a weak D match, TRBD1 (5 bases). This CDR3 is built from 15 residues. V was cut by 3 bases and J by 10 bases, with 22 bases left in between. The CDR3 DNA follows: TGTGCCAGCAGTTTGGACCCTGCAGGGAAGGGGTCCCAGTACTTA. As protein: CASSLDPAGKGSQYL.

This clonotype appeared many times. The chain combines TRBV29-1 with TRBJ2-5; 7 nucleotides align to TRBD1. V gave up 6 bases and J gave up 1 base; unmatched junction bases: 2. Germline loops: CDR1 SQVTM, CDR2 ANQGSEA. The CDR3 length is 12 residues. The chain's CDR3 is CSVGDSQETQYF. The CDR3 coding sequence is TGCAGCGTGGGGGACAGCCAAGAGACCCAGTACTTC.

The chain is built from TRBV3-1 and TRBJ2-1, with 7 bases matching TRBD2. Trimming took 3 bases from V and 9 from J; bases not matched to a gene: 2. CDR1 is LGHDT and CDR2 is YNNKEL in the germline V gene (reference sequence). This CDR3 is built from 12 residues. CDR3 amino acids: CASSHAGAEQFF. The CDR3, as DNA: TGTGCCAGCAGCCATGCGGGAGCTGAGCAGTTCTTC.

There are many counts of this clonotype. The genes are TRBV15 and TRBJ2-3, with a weak D call TRBD2 (6 bases). The CDR3 is 13 residues long. Germline V gene sequence: CDR1 LNHNV, CDR2 YYDKDF (reference sequence). V was pared by 8 bases and J by 4 bases, with 13 bases between. CDR3 residues: CATRTMGADTQYF. In DNA, the CDR3 is TGTGCCACCCGGACTATGGGCGCAGATACGCAGTATTTT.

This chain joins TRBV20-1 and TRBJ1-4, with TRBD1 matching over 7 bases. V dropped 5 bases and J dropped 0; count of bases not matched to a gene: 18. Per the germline V gene, CDR1 is DFQATT and CDR2 is SNEGSKA (reference sequence). The CDR3 consists of 19 residues. CDR3 sequence: CSAPRKTGQDLSTNEKLFF. DNA of the CDR3: TGCAGTGCTCCCCGAAAAACCGGACAGGACCTTTCAACTAATGAAAAACTGTTTTTT.